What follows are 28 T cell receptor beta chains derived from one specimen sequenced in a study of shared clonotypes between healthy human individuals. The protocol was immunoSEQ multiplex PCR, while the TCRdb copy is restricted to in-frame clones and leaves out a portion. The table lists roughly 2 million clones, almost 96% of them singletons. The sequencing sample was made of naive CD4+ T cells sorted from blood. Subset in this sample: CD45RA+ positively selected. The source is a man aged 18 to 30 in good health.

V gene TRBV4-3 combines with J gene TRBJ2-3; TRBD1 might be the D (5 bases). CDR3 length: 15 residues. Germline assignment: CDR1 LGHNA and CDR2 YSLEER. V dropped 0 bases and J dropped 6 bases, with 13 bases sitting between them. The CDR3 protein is CASSQDFGARDTQYF. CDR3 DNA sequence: TGCGCCAGCAGCCAAGATTTTGGGGCGAGGGATACGCAGTATTTT.

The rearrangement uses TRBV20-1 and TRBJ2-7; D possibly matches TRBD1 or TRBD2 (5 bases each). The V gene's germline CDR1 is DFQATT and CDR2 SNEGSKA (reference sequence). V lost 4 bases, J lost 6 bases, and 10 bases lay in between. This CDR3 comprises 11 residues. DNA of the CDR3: TGCAGTGCTATTTCAGGGACCGAGCAGTACTTC. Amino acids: CSAISGTEQYF.

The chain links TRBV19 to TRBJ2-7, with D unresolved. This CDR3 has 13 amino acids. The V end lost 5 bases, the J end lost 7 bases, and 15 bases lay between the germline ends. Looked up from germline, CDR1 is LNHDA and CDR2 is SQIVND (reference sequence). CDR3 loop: CASSDGPRWEQYF. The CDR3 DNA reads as TGTGCCAGTAGTGACGGCCCCCGCTGGGAGCAGTACTTC.

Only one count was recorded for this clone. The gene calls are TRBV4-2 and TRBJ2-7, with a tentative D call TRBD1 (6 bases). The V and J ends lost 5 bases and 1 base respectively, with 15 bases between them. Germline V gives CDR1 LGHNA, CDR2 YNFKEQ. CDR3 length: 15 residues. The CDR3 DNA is TGTGCCAGCAGCAACACAACGACAGGATCCTACGAGCAGTACTTC. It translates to CASSNTTTGSYEQYF.

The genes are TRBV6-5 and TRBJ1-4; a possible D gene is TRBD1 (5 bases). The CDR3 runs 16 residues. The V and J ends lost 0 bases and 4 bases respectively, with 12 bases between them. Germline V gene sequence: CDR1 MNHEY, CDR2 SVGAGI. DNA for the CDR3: TGTGCCAGCAGTTACTCGATAAACAGGCTTAATGAAAAACTGTTTTTT. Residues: CASSYSINRLNEKLFF.

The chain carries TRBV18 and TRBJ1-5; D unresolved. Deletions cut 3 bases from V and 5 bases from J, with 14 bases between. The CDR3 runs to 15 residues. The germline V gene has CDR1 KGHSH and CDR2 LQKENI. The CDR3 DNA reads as TGTGCCAGCTCACCGTCTGGGGAAGGCTATCAGCCCCAGCATTTT. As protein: CASSPSGEGYQPQHF.

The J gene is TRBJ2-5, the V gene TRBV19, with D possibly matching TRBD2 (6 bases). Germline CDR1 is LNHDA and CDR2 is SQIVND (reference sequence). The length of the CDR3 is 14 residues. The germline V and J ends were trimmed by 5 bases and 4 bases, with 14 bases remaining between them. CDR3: CASSRTGLSETQYF. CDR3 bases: TGTGCCAGTAGTCGAACCGGACTATCAGAGACCCAGTACTTC.

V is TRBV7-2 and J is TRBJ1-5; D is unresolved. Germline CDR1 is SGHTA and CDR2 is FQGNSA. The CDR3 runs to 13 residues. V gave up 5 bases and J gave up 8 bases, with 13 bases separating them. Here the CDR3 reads CASSPQAGEPQHF. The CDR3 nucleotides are TGTGCCAGCAGCCCCCAGGCTGGGGAGCCCCAGCATTTT.

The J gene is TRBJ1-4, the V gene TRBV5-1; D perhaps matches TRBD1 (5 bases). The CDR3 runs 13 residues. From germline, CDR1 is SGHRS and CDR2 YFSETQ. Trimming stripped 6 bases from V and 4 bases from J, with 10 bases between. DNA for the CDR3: TGCGCCAGCACCGGGACTGGTAATGAAAAACTGTTTTTT. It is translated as CASTGTGNEKLFF.

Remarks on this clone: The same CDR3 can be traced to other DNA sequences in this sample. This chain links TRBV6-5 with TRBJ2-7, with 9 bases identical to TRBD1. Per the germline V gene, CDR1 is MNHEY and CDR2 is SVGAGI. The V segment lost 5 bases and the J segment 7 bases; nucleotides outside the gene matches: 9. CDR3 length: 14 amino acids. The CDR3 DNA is TGTGCCAGCAGTAGCCCGGGACAGGGTGGAGAGCAGTACTTC. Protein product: CASSSPGQGGEQYF.

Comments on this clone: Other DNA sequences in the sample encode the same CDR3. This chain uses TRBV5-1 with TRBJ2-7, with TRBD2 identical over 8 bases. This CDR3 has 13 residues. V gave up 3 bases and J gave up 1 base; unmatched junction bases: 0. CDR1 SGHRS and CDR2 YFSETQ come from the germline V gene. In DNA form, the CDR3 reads TGCGCCAGCAGCTCGGGGGGGTCCTACGAGCAGTACTTC. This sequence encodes CASSSGGSYEQYF.

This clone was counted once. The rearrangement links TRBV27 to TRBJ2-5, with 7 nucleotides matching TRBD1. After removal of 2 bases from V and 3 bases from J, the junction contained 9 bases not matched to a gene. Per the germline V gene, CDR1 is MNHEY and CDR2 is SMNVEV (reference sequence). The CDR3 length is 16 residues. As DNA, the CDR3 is TGTGCCAGCAGTTTAGTGATCGGGACAGCTAAAGAGACCCAGTACTTC. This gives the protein CASSLVIGTAKETQYF.

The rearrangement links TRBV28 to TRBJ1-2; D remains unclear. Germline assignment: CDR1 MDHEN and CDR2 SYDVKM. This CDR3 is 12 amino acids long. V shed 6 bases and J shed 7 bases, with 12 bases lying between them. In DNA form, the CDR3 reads TGTGCCAGCAGATCCGCGGGTCTTGGCTACACCTTC. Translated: CASRSAGLGYTF.

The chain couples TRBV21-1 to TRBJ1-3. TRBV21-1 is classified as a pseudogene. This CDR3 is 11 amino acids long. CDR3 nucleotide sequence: TGTGCCAGCAGCCTAGGAAACACCATATATTTT. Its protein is CASSLGNTIYF.

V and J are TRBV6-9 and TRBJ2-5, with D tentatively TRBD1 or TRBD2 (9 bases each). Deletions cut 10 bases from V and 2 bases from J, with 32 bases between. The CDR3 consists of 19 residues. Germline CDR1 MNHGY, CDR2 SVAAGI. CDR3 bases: TGTGCCACGTTAACGTCCGGGGGGACAGGGCTAGCGGGGCAAGAGACCCAGTACTTC. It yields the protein CATLTSGGTGLAGQETQYF.

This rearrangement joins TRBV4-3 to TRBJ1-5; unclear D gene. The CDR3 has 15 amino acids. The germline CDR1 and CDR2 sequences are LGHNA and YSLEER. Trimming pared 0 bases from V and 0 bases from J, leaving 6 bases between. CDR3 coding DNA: TGCGCCAGCAGCCAAGACTCCTATAGCAATCAGCCCCAGCATTTT. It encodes CASSQDSYSNQPQHF.

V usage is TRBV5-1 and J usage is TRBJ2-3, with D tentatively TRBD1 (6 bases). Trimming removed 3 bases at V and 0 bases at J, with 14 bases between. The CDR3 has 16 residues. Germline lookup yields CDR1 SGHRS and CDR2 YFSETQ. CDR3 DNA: TGCGCCAGCAGCTCACAGGGTACAGCCAGCACAGATACGCAGTATTTT. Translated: CASSSQGTASTDTQYF.

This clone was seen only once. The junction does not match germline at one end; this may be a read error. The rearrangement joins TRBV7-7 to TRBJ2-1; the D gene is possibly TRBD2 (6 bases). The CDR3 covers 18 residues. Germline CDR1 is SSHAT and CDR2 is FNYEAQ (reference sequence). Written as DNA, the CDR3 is TGTGCTAGCAGCCCCTTGTCTATCAAGGGAGGACCCCCATCTGAGCAGTTCTTC. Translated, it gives CASSPLSIKGGPPSEQFF.

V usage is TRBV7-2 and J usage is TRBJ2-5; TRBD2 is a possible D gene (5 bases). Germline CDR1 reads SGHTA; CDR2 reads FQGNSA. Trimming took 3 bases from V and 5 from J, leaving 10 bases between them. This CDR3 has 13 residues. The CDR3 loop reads CASSFDRGETQYF. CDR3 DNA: TGTGCCAGCAGCTTCGACCGAGGGGAGACCCAGTACTTC.

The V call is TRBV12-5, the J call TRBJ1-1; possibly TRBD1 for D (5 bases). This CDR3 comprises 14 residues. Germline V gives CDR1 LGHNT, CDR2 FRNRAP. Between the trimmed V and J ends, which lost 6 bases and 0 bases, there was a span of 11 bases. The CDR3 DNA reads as TGTGCTAGTGGAGCCGGGACGTTGAACACTGAAGCTTTCTTT. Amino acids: CASGAGTLNTEAFF.

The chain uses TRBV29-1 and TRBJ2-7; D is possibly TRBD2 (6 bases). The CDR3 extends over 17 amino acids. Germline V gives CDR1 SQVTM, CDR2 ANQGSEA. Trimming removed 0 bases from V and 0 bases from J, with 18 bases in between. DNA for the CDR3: TGCAGCGTTGAAGATCAGAGATCCGAACTAGCCTCCTACGAGCAGTACTTC. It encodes CSVEDQRSELASYEQYF.

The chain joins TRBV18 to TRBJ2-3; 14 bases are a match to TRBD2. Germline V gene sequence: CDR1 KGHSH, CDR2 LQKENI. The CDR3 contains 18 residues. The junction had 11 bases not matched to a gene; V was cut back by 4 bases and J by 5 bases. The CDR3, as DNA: TGTGCCAGCTCACTCTCAGGACTAGCGGGGGGAGTACGAGATACGCAGTATTTT. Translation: CASSLSGLAGGVRDTQYF. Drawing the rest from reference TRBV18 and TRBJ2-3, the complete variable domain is NAGVMQNPRHLVRRRGQEARLRCSPMKGHSHVYWYRQLPEEGLKFMVYLQKENIIDESGMPKERFSAEFPKEGPSILRIQQVVRGDSAAYFCASSLSGLAGGVRDTQYFGPGTRLTVL.

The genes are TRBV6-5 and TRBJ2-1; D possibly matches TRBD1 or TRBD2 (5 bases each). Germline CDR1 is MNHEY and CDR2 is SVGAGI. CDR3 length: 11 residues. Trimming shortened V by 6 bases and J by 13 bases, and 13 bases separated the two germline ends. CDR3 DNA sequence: TGTGCCAGCAGCCGGGACGAGAAACAGTTCTTC. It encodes CASSRDEKQFF.

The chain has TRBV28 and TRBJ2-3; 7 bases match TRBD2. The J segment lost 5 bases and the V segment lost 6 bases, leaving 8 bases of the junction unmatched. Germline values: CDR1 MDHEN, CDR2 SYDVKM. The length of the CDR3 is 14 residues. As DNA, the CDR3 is TGTGCCAGCAGATCGGGACTAATAGGAGATACGCAGTATTTT. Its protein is CASRSGLIGDTQYF.

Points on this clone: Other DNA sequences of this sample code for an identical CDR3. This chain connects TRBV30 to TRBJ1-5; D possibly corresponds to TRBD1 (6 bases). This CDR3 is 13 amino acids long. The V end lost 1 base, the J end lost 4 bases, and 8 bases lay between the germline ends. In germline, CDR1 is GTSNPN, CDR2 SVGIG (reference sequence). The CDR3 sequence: CAWSGGGNQPQHF. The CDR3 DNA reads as TGTGCCTGGAGTGGAGGGGGAAATCAGCCCCAGCATTTT.

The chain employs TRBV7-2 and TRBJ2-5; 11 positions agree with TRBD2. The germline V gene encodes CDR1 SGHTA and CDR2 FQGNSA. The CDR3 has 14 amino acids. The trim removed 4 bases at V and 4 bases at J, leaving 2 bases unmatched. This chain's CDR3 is CASSSSGRRETQYF. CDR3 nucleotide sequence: TGTGCCAGCAGCTCTAGCGGGAGGAGAGAGACCCAGTACTTC.

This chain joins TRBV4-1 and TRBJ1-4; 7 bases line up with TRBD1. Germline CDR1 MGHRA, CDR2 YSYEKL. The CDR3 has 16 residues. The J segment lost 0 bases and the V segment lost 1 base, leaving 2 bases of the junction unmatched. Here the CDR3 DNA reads TGCGCCAGCAGCCAAGGTGGGACAGCAACTAATGAAAAACTGTTTTTT. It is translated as CASSQGGTATNEKLFF.

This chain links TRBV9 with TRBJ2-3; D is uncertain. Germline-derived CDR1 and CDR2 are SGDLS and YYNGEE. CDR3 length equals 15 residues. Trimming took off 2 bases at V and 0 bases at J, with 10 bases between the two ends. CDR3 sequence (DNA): TGTGCCAGCAGCGTCTTGGCGCCCAGCACAGATACGCAGTATTTT. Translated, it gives CASSVLAPSTDTQYF. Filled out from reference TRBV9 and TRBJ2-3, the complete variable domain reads DSGVTQTPKHLITATGQRVTLRCSPRSGDLSVYWYQQSLDQGLQFLIQYYNGEERAKGNILERFSAQQFPDLHSELNLSSLELGDSALYFCASSVLAPSTDTQYFGPGTRLTVL.